These 15 T cell receptor beta chains were sequenced from one sample in a study of blood T cells in healthy people across ages (dated by TCRdb to the mid-2010s). Receptor amplification or capture employed 5' RACE. The sequencer was an Illumina HiSeq 2500. A second PCR of about 6 to 11 cycles was performed with a sample-barcoded 5' primer and a J-beta primer mix. TCRdb applied fastp at Q25 and MiXCR to the public reads, then kept only in-frame beta chains. One record per CDR3 amino acid sequence lists the most common genes and DNA. The sample yields 550,000 to 600,000 distinct CDR3 sequences; about 45% were counted once. The ten biggest clones cover roughly 25% of the sample. The sequenced sample was blood. The receptors originated from a man aged 80 or over in good health.

This clonotype was detected only a few times. The genes are TRBV28 and TRBJ2-5; 12 nucleotides agree with TRBD2. In germline, CDR1 is MDHEN, CDR2 SYDVKM. V lost 7 bases to trimming and J lost 2 bases; unmatched junction nucleotides: 8. This CDR3 contains 16 residues. The CDR3 coding sequence is TGTGCCAGCACCGCTAACCTAGCGGGAGGGCAAGAGACCCAGTACTTC. It codes for CASTANLAGGQETQYF.

This clonotype was seen a handful of times. The chain links TRBV20-1 to TRBJ2-1; 12 nucleotides agree with TRBD2. The junction had 3 bases not matched to a gene; V was cut back by 1 base and J by 2 bases. The germline gives CDR1 DFQATT, CDR2 SNEGSKA (reference sequence). The CDR3 is 16 amino acids. CDR3 residues: CSARGPSGRAYNEQFF. CDR3 bases: TGCAGTGCTAGAGGCCCTAGCGGGAGGGCCTACAATGAGCAGTTCTTC.

The chain joins TRBV7-3 to TRBJ2-1, with D uncertain. V dropped 5 bases and J dropped 2 bases, with 16 bases sitting between them. The CDR3 sequence is 16 residues long. Germline CDR1 reads SGHTA; CDR2 reads FQGTGA. The CDR3 loop is CASSPGSSSPYNEQFF. CDR3 DNA: TGTGCCAGCAGCCCCGGGTCTTCAAGCCCCTACAATGAGCAGTTCTTC.

This sequence joins TRBV18 and TRBJ1-1, with 8 bases aligning to TRBD1. Germline V lookup: CDR1 KGHSH, CDR2 LQKENI. This CDR3 spans 17 amino acids. J lost 0 bases, V lost 3 bases, and 9 bases had no gene match. CDR3 loop: CASSPTGTGVMNTEAFF. CDR3 coding DNA: TGTGCCAGCTCACCGACCGGGACAGGCGTTATGAACACTGAAGCTTTCTTT.

This chain connects TRBV12-3 or TRBV12-4 to TRBJ2-1, with 7 positions matching TRBD2. This CDR3 is 14 amino acids long. With 0 bases clipped from V and 7 bases from J, the junction kept 3 bases outside the gene matches. The CDR3, as DNA: TGTGCCAGCAGTTTAGCGGGGGGGACGAATGAGCAGTTCTTC. It is translated as CASSLAGGTNEQFF.

The chain combines TRBV25-1 with TRBJ1-1, with TRBD1 identical over 9 bases. This CDR3 is 13 amino acids long. Per germline, CDR1 MGHDK and CDR2 SYGVNS. After removal of 10 bases from V and 4 bases from J, the junction contained 7 bases not matched to a gene. The CDR3 DNA is TGTGCCACCACAGGGGGCAAGGGCACTGAAGCTTTCTTT. It encodes CATTGGKGTEAFF.

The chain has TRBV12-3 or TRBV12-4 and TRBJ2-1; D uncertain. The ends were cut back, 3 bases at V and 2 bases at J, with 11 bases in the middle. CDR3 length equals 15 residues. The CDR3 DNA follows: TGTGCCAGCAGTTTTGGCCTCCCTGCCTACAATGAGCAGTTCTTC. This codes for CASSFGLPAYNEQFF.

This clonotype occurred a few times. V usage is TRBV20-1 and J usage is TRBJ2-1, with 11 nucleotides matching TRBD2. Germline V lookup: CDR1 DFQATT, CDR2 SNEGSKA (reference sequence). V trimming: 3 bases; J trimming: 7 bases; junction bases outside the gene matches: 2. This CDR3 is built from 13 residues. CDR3 nucleotide sequence: TGCAGTGCTAGCCTAGCGGGAGGAAATGAGCAGTTCTTC. Its protein product is CSASLAGGNEQFF.

The rearrangement joins TRBV5-1 to TRBJ1-1; 9 nucleotides agree with TRBD1. The CDR3 runs 15 residues. The J segment lost 5 bases and the V segment lost 5 bases, leaving 10 bases of the junction unmatched. Germline values: CDR1 SGHRS, CDR2 YFSETQ. The CDR3 protein is CASSRDRERGTEAFF. CDR3 DNA: TGCGCCAGCAGTAGGGACAGGGAACGGGGAACTGAAGCTTTCTTT.

With respect to this clonotype: Its ends do not fully match the called genes, so a read error is possible. The CDR3 sequence is CSSSLGGGDDEQYF. The CDR3 nucleotides are TGTTCCAGCAGCTTAGGAGGAGGGGACGACGAGCAGTACTTC. The chain uses TRBV7-9 and TRBJ2-7, with D perhaps matching TRBD2 (6 bases). Germline V CDR1 and CDR2: SEHNR, FQNEAQ (reference sequence). The CDR3 totals 14 residues.

This clonotype was picked up a small number of times. The chain has TRBV12-3 or TRBV12-4 and TRBJ2-7; TRBD2 aligns across 7 bases. V trimming: 7 bases; J trimming: 4 bases; junction bases outside the gene matches: 7. This CDR3 region has 13 residues. The CDR3, as DNA: TGTGCCAGCACCACTCGGACTAGTTACGAGCAGTACTTC. It yields the protein CASTTRTSYEQYF.

This clonotype was counted between two and nine times. The chain carries TRBV29-1 and TRBJ2-4; no firm D call. V lost 7 bases and J lost 3, with 13 bases in between. In germline, CDR1 is SQVTM, CDR2 ANQGSEA. This CDR3 is built from 13 residues. CDR3 coding DNA: TGCAGCGGGGTAGACACTCGCAAAAACATTCAGTACTTC. Translated: CSGVDTRKNIQYF.

The chain combines TRBV9 with TRBJ2-1, with TRBD2 matching 8 bases. The germline V gene has CDR1 SGDLS and CDR2 YYNGEE. Unmatched junction bases numbered 3, after V lost 0 bases and J lost 1 base. There are 16 residues in the CDR3. CDR3 loop: CASSVVSGGSYNEQFF. In DNA form, the CDR3 reads TGTGCCAGCAGCGTAGTTTCGGGGGGGTCCTACAATGAGCAGTTCTTC.

This clonotype was counted ten times or more. This rearrangement joins TRBV6-5 to TRBJ2-1; TRBD1 is a possible D gene (5 bases). Trimming stripped 0 bases from V and 10 bases from J, with 7 bases between. The V gene's germline CDR1 is MNHEY and CDR2 SVGAGI. This CDR3 spans 12 amino acids. Here the CDR3 DNA reads TGTGCCAGCAGTTACTCTAGGGGAGAGCAGTTCTTC. Its protein product is CASSYSRGEQFF.

The sample holds a few counts of this clonotype. The rearrangement uses TRBV10-3 and TRBJ2-7, with D hard to call. The CDR3 is made up of 11 amino acids. Germline-derived CDR1 and CDR2 are ENHRY and SYGVKD. Trimming stripped 4 bases from V and 5 bases from J, with 6 bases between. The CDR3 sequence: CAISGMDEQYF. CDR3 bases: TGTGCCATCAGTGGAATGGACGAGCAGTACTTC.